A selection of T cell receptor beta chains follows, all from one sample in a study of T cell responses to AZD1222 COVID-19 vaccine. TCRdb keeps only in-frame clones here, not all; method: immunoSEQ multiplex PCR. In the table there are fewer than 150,000 clones, 88% of which are singletons. The sample consisted of peripheral blood, taken 28 days after the second AZD1222 dose. These receptors all stem from an adult who received the AZD1222 COVID-19 vaccine. The CDR3 runs from the conserved cysteine through the conserved F or W. Each record gives: clone size, D gene, J gene, V gene, CDR3 protein, CDR3 DNA. A D gene is named only where the DNA matches it firmly. Expanded clones get a size class; other rows say once, few or many, or leave the size out.

-	-	TRBJ2-7	TRBV7-2	CASSSVRPAYEQYF	TGTGCCAGCAGCTCCGTTCGTCCTGCCTACGAGCAGTACTTC
-	TRBD2	TRBJ2-1	TRBV7-2	CASSSMRRFGTSANEQFF	TGTGCCAGCAGCTCCATGCGCAGGTTTGGGACTAGCGCGAATGAGCAGTTCTTC
-	TRBD1	TRBJ2-7	TRBV24-1	CATSDPTGDRNEQYF	TGTGCCACCAGTGACCCGACAGGGGACCGGAACGAGCAGTACTTC
-	-	TRBJ1-2	TRBV5-1	CASSLVDTDSGYTF	TGCGCCAGCAGCTTGGTAGATACAGACTCCGGCTACACCTTC
-	TRBD2	TRBJ2-3	TRBV4-3	CASSQETGTSGKADTQYF	TGCGCCAGCAGCCAAGAGACCGGGACTAGCGGGAAGGCAGATACGCAGTATTTT
-	-	TRBJ1-1	TRBV29-1	CSVARRTEAFF	TGCAGCGTTGCGCGGAGGACTGAAGCTTTCTTT
-	-	TRBJ1-6	TRBV27	CASSSPSRDKRNSPLHF	TGTGCCAGCAGTTCCCCGTCCCGGGACAAGAGAAATTCACCCCTCCACTTT
-	-	TRBJ2-7	TRBV6-5	CASTATVGAYEQYF	TGTGCCAGCACCGCTACGGTGGGGGCCTACGAGCAGTACTTC
few	-	TRBJ1-1	TRBV19	CASSIGVRVANTEAFF	TGTGCCAGTAGTATAGGCGTTCGGGTAGCGAACACTGAAGCTTTCTTT
-	-	TRBJ2-7	TRBV28	CASSLAGNPYEQYF	TGTGCCAGCAGTTTGGCAGGGAATCCCTACGAGCAGTACTTC
-	TRBD1	TRBJ1-1	TRBV25-1	CASNLTGDSGEAFF	TGTGCCAGCAACCTTACAGGGGACAGCGGAGAAGCTTTCTTT
once	-	TRBJ1-4	TRBV6-6	CASSRTVDQATNEKLFF	TGTGCCAGCAGTCGGACAGTCGACCAGGCAACTAATGAAAAACTGTTTTTT
-	-	TRBJ1-2	TRBV18	CASSQQGRADYGYTF	TGTGCCAGCTCGCAGCAGGGGAGGGCCGACTATGGCTACACCTTC
-	TRBD1	TRBJ1-2	TRBV7-9	CASSLPTGGMGGYTF	TGTGCCAGCAGCTTACCTACAGGGGGCATGGGTGGCTACACCTTC
-	-	TRBJ1-2	TRBV2	CASRGQNYGYTF	TGTGCCAGCAGAGGACAGAATTATGGCTACACCTTC